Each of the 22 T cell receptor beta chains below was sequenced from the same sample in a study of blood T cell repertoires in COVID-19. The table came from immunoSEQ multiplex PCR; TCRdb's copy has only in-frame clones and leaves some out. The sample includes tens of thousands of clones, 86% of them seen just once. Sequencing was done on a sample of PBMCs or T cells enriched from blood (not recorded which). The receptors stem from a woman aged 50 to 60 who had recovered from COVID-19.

The CDR3 protein is CASSLYQGRRSNYGYTF. CDR3 in DNA: TGTGCCAGCAGTTTATATCAGGGCAGACGATCAAACTATGGCTACACCTTC. The gene calls are TRBV28 and TRBJ1-2, with D perhaps TRBD1 (5 bases). Germline CDR1 MDHEN, CDR2 SYDVKM. The CDR3 runs to 17 residues. With 1 base removed from V and 2 bases from J, the gap between germline ends came to 17 bases.

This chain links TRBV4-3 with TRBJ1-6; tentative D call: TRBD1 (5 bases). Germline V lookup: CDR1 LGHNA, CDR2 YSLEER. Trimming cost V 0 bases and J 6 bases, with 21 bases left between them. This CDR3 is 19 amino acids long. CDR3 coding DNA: TGCGCCAGCAGCCAAGATAATACGGGCGGCCGGGGGACTAATTCACCCCTCCACTTT. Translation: CASSQDNTGGRGTNSPLHF.

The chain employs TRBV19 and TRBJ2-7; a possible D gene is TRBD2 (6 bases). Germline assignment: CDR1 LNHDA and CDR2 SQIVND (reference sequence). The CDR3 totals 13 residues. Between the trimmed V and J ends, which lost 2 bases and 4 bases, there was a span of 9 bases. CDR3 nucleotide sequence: TGTGCCAGTAGTATAACACGGGAGTACGAGCAGTACTTC. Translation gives CASSITREYEQYF.

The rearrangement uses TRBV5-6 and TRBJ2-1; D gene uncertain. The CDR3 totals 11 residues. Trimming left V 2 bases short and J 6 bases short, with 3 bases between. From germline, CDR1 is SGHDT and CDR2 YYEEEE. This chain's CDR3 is CASSFGNEQFF. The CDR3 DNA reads TGTGCCAGCAGCTTCGGCAATGAGCAGTTCTTC.

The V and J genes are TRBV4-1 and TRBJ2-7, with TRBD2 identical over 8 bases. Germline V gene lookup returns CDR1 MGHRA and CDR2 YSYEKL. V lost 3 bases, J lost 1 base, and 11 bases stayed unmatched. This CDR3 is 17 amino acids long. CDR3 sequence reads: CASSHDGPGLVSYEQYF. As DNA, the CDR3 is TGCGCCAGCAGCCACGACGGTCCGGGACTAGTATCCTACGAGCAGTACTTC.

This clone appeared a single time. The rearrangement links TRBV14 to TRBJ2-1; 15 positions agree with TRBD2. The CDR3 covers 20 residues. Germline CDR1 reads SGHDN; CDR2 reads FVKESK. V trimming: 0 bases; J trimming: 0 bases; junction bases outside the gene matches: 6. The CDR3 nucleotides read TGTGCCAGCAGCCAAGATGGGGGACTAGCGGGAGGCAGCTCCTACAATGAGCAGTTCTTC. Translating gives CASSQDGGLAGGSSYNEQFF.

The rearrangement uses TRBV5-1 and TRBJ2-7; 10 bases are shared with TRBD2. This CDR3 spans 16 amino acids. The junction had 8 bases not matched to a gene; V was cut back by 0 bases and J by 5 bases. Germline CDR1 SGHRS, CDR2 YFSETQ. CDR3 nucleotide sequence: TGCGCCAGCAGCTTGGGGGCTAGCGGGAGTAACGACGAGCAGTACTTC. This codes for CASSLGASGSNDEQYF.

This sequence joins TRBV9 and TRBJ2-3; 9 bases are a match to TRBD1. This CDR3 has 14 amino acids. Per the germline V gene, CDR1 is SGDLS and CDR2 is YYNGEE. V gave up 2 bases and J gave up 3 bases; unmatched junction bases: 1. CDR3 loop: CASSVDRGTDTQYF. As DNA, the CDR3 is TGTGCCAGCAGCGTGGACAGGGGAACAGATACGCAGTATTTT.

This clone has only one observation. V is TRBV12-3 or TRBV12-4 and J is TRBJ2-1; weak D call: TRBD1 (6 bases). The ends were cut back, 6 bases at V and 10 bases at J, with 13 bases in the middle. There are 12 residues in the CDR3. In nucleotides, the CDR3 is TGTGCCAGCAGCGACAGGTTCGAGGAGCAGTTCTTC. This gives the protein CASSDRFEEQFF.

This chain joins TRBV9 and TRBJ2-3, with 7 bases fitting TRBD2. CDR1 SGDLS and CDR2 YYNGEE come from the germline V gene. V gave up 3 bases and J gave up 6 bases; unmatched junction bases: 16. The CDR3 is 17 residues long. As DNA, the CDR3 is TGTGCCAGCAGCGCTCTACTCGGGGGACTATCGCCGGATACGCAGTATTTT. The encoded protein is CASSALLGGLSPDTQYF.

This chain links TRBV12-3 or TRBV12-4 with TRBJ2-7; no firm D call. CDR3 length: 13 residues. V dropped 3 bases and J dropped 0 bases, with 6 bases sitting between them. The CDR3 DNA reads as TGTGCCAGCAGTTTGGCCAGCTCCTACGAGCAGTACTTC. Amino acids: CASSLASSYEQYF.

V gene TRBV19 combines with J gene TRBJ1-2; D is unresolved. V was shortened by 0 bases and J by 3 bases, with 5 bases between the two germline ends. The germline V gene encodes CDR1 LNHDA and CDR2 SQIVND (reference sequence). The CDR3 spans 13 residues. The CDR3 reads CASSIDRYYGYTF. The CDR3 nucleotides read TGTGCCAGTAGTATAGACAGATACTATGGCTACACCTTC.

In DNA, the CDR3 is TGTGCCAGCAGCCAAAGTCCCGGGACAGGGGGCAGGGGTGAGCAGTTCTTC. Amino acids: CASSQSPGTGGRGEQFF. The chain couples TRBV4-2 to TRBJ2-1, with 12 bases that match TRBD1. The CDR3 has 17 amino acids. With 2 bases clipped from V and 9 bases from J, the junction kept 11 bases outside the gene matches. The germline V gene encodes CDR1 LGHNA and CDR2 YNFKEQ.

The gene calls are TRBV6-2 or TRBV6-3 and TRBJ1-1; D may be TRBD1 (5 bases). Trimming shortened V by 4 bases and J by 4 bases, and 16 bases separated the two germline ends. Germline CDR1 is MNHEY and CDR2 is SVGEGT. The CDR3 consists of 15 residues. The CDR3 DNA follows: TGTGCCAGCAGTTCCCCGCCAGATAGGGGCACTGAAGCTTTCTTT. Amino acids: CASSSPPDRGTEAFF.

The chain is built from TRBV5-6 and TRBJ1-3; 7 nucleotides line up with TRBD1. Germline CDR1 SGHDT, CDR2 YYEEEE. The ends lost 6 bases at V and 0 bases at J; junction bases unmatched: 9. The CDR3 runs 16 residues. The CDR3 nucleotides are TGTGCCAGCACCCCATGGACAGGTAGCTCTGGAAACACCATATATTTT. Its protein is CASTPWTGSSGNTIYF.

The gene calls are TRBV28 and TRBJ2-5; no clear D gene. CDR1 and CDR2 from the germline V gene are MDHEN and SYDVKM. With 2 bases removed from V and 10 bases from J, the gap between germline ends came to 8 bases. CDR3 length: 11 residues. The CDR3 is CASSLGQNQYF. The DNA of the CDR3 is TGTGCCAGCAGTTTAGGGCAGAACCAGTACTTC. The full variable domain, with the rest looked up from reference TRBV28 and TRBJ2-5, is DVKVTQSSRYLVKRTGEKVFLECVQDMDHENMFWYRQDPGLGLRLIYFSYDVKMKEKGDIPEGYSVSREKKERFSLILESASTNQTSMYLCASSLGQNQYFGPGTRLLVL.

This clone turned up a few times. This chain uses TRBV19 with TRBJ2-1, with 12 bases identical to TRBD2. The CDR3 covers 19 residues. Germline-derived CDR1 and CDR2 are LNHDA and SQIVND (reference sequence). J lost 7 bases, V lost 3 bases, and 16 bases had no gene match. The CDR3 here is CASSISLAGGNMGRNEQFF. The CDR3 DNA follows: TGTGCCAGTAGTATCTCCCTAGCGGGAGGGAATATGGGGAGGAATGAGCAGTTCTTC.

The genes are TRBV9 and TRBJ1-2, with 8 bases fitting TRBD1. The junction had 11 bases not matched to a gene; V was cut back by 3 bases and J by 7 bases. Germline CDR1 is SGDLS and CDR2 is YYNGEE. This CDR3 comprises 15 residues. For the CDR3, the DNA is TGTGCCAGCAGCGGTCCCGGGACAGGTTACGGTGGCTACACCTTC. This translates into CASSGPGTGYGGYTF.

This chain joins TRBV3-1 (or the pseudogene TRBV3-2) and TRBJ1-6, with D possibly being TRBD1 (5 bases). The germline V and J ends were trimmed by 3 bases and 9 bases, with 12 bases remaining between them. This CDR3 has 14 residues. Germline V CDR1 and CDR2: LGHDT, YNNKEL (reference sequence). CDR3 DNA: TGTGCCAGCAGCCAGCAGGGTTTTCGTTCACCCCTCCACTTT. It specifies CASSQQGFRSPLHF.

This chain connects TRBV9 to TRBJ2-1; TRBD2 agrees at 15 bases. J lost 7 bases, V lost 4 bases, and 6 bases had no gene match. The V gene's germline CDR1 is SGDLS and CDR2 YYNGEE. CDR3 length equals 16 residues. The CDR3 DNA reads TGTGCCAGCAGCCTCGGGACTAGCGGGAGGTCTAATGAGCAGTTCTTC. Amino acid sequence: CASSLGTSGRSNEQFF. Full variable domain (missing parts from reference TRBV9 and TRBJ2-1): DSGVTQTPKHLITATGQRVTLRCSPRSGDLSVYWYQQSLDQGLQFLIQYYNGEERAKGNILERFSAQQFPDLHSELNLSSLELGDSALYFCASSLGTSGRSNEQFFGPGTRLTVL.

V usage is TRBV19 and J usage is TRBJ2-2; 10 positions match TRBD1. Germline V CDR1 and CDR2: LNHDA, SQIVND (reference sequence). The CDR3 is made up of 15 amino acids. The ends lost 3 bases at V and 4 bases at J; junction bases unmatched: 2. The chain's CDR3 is CASSMDRGSTGELFF. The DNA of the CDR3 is TGTGCCAGTAGTATGGACAGGGGGAGCACCGGGGAGCTGTTTTTT.

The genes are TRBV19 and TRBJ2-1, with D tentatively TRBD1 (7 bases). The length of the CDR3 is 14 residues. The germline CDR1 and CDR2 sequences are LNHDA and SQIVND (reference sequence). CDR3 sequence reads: CVNSIRGRGDEQFF. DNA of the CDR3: TGTGTCAATAGTATACGAGGCAGGGGGGATGAGCAGTTCTTC.